This is a list of T cell receptor beta chains from one sample in a study of monozygotic twins with cystic fibrosis. Clones were read by immunoSEQ multiplex PCR, and TCRdb kept only the in-frame ones, dropping some. The sample has approximately 11,000 clones, 95% to 97% seen once. What was sequenced was blood. The source is a boy younger than 18 with cystic fibrosis. Each CDR3 is given with its conserved first and last residue. A D gene is named only where the DNA matches it firmly. A row's size may be missing; if present it is once, few, many or a size class.

J gene,D gene,V gene,clone size,CDR3 protein,CDR3 DNA
TRBJ2-1,TRBD2,TRBV27,once,CASRQPGLADNEQFF,TGTGCCAGCAGACAACCGGGACTAGCGGACAATGAGCAGTTCTTC
TRBJ1-5,NA,TRBV6-1,NA,CASSHQGNQPQHF,TGTGCCAGCAGTCATCAGGGCAATCAGCCCCAGCATTTT
TRBJ2-2,TRBD1,TRBV27,NA,CASSSHRGRRSTGELFF,TGTGCCAGCAGTTCCCACAGGGGGCGACGGAGCACCGGGGAGCTGTTTTTT
TRBJ1-6,NA,TRBV7-3,once,CASSRGPYNSPLHF,TGTGCCAGCAGCCGCGGGCCGTATAATTCACCCCTCCACTTT
TRBJ1-2,TRBD1,TRBV27,NA,CASSLGQGAIPYHRYTF,TGTGCCAGCAGTTTAGGGCAGGGGGCGATTCCTTATCATCGCTACACCTTC
TRBJ1-5,NA,TRBV27,NA,CASSLSMGAGQPQHF,TGTGCCAGCAGTTTATCGATGGGAGCGGGGCAGCCCCAGCATTTT
TRBJ1-6,NA,TRBV27,few,CASSLARDSPLHF,TGTGCCAGCAGTCTGGCGCGGGATTCACCCCTCCACTTT
TRBJ2-1,NA,TRBV5-5,NA,CASSRAGQYNEQFF,TGTGCCAGCAGCCGCGCAGGACAGTACAATGAGCAGTTCTTC
TRBJ1-1,NA,TRBV9,NA,CASSVEPLNTEAFF,TGTGCCAGCAGCGTCGAGCCTTTGAACACTGAAGCTTTCTTT
TRBJ1-2,NA,TRBV4-2,NA,CASSQGKNLNYGYTF,TGTGCCAGCAGCCAAGGGAAGAACTTAAACTATGGCTACACCTTC
TRBJ2-3,TRBD2,TRBV30,NA,CAWRYGGAFRSTDTQYF,TGTGCCTGGAGGTACGGGGGGGCCTTCCGAAGCACAGATACGCAGTATTTT
TRBJ2-7,NA,TRBV5-1,NA,CASSLLRDGEYEQYF,TGCGCCAGCAGCTTGTTAAGGGACGGAGAATACGAGCAGTACTTC
TRBJ2-1,NA,TRBV11-2,NA,CASSFSLWDNNEQFF,TGTGCCAGCAGCTTTTCTTTGTGGGACAACAATGAGCAGTTCTTC
TRBJ2-5,NA,TRBV7-2,NA,CASSLAQGLETQYF,TGTGCCAGCAGCTTAGCGCAAGGGTTAGAGACCCAGTACTTC
TRBJ2-2,NA,TRBV2,NA,CASRSYTGELFF,TGTGCCAGCAGGAGCTACACCGGGGAGCTGTTTTTT
TRBJ2-1,NA,TRBV7-2,NA,CASSLVGPGAGRNEQFF,TGTGCCAGCAGCTTAGTGGGCCCCGGGGCCGGTCGAAATGAGCAGTTCTTC
TRBJ1-1,NA,TRBV7-6,NA,CASSLGQLATEAFF,TGTGCCAGCAGCTTAGGACAGTTGGCCACTGAAGCTTTCTTT
TRBJ2-1,TRBD2,TRBV30,NA,CAWSVWTSGRADEQFF,TGTGCCTGGAGTGTATGGACTAGCGGGAGGGCCGATGAGCAGTTCTTC
TRBJ2-3,NA,TRBV25-1,NA,CASSEFSTRGWATDTQYF,TGTGCCAGCAGTGAATTCTCCACCCGGGGTTGGGCCACAGATACGCAGTATTTT
TRBJ2-3,NA,TRBV10-3,NA,CAISESAGQTADTQYF,TGTGCCATCAGTGAGTCGGCAGGGCAGACGGCAGATACGCAGTATTTT